These T cell receptor beta chains were read from a single sample in a study of blood T cell repertoires in COVID-19. The data were produced by immunoSEQ multiplex PCR, yet TCRdb's version contains in-frame clones alone and is incomplete. The sample includes about 100,000 clones, 70% to 80% of them seen just once. Sequencing was performed on peripheral blood. The receptors originated from a man between 65 and 85 years old with active or convalescent COVID-19. Both conserved end residues are part of each CDR3. The D gene is left open where the match is weak. Where a row states a size, it is once, few, many or the class of an expanded clone; other rows omit it.

size: -; V: TRBV5-1; J: TRBJ1-1; D: -; DNA: TGCGCCAGCAGCTTTACCGGGATAAACACTGAAGCTTTCTTT; CDR3: CASSFTGINTEAFF
size: -; V: TRBV27; J: TRBJ1-1; D: -; DNA: TGTGCCAGCAGTCCTAACGTTGGACGGGGCACTGAAGCTTTCTTT; CDR3: CASSPNVGRGTEAFF
size: -; V: TRBV11-2; J: TRBJ1-2; D: -; DNA: TGTGCCAGCAGCTTGGACAGATCTAACTATGGCTACACCTTC; CDR3: CASSLDRSNYGYTF
size: once; V: TRBV12-3/TRBV12-4; J: TRBJ1-1; D: -; DNA: TGTGCCAGCACCCTTGGAGGTGAAACTTTCTTT; CDR3: CASTLGGETFF
size: -; V: TRBV11-2; J: TRBJ1-1; D: -; DNA: TGTGCCAGCAGGGGGGGGTGGAACACTGAAGCTTTCTTT; CDR3: CASRGGWNTEAFF
size: once; V: TRBV18; J: TRBJ2-7; D: -; DNA: TGTGCCAGCTCACCAGGAGGCGAAGGCGAGCAGTACTTC; CDR3: CASSPGGEGEQYF
size: -; V: TRBV11-2; J: TRBJ1-4; D: -; DNA: TGTGCCAGCAGCTTAGGAGGGCCCACTAATGAAAAACTGTTTTTT; CDR3: CASSLGGPTNEKLFF
size: -; V: TRBV29-1; J: TRBJ2-7; D: -; DNA: TGCAGCGTTGGCGGGACGGATGGATACGAGCAGTACTTC; CDR3: CSVGGTDGYEQYF
size: -; V: TRBV12-3/TRBV12-4; J: TRBJ2-7; D: -; DNA: TGTGCCAGCAGTTTATTCGGCGGCTACGAGCAGTACTTC; CDR3: CASSLFGGYEQYF
size: -; V: TRBV5-1; J: TRBJ2-3; D: TRBD2; DNA: TGCGCCAGCAGCCGATCGACTAGCGGGATATTTACAGATACGCAGTATTTT; CDR3: CASSRSTSGIFTDTQYF
size: -; V: TRBV19; J: TRBJ1-5; D: TRBD1; DNA: TGTGCCAGTACTCGGACAGGGGAGGGAGGTAGCAATCAGCCCCAGCATTTT; CDR3: CASTRTGEGGSNQPQHF
size: -; V: TRBV5-6; J: TRBJ1-2; D: -; DNA: TGTGCCAGCAGCACCGACAGGGGCTACACCTTC; CDR3: CASSTDRGYTF
size: -; V: TRBV7-9; J: TRBJ2-5; D: TRBD2; DNA: TGTGCCAGCAGCTGGACGGGGGGCCAAGAGACCCAGTACTTC; CDR3: CASSWTGGQETQYF
size: -; V: TRBV9; J: TRBJ2-3; D: -; DNA: TGTGCCAGCAGCGTAGTGGGGAGATTAAGCACAGATACGCAGTATTTT; CDR3: CASSVVGRLSTDTQYF
size: -; V: TRBV7-2; J: TRBJ2-7; D: TRBD2; DNA: TGTGCCAGCAGCTTCATAGGCGGGGGGGCCCCGGGCGAGCAGTACTTC; CDR3: CASSFIGGGAPGEQYF
size: -; V: TRBV9; J: TRBJ2-3; D: TRBD2; DNA: TGTGCCAGCAGCGTCGAGCTAGCGGGGGGGCTGGATACGCAGTATTTT; CDR3: CASSVELAGGLDTQYF
size: -; V: TRBV3-1/TRBV3-2; J: TRBJ2-1; D: -; DNA: TGTGCCAGCAGCCAAGCGGCGGGGCCCTACAATGAGCAGTTCTTC; CDR3: CASSQAAGPYNEQFF
size: -; V: TRBV5-1; J: TRBJ2-7; D: TRBD1; DNA: TGCGCCAGCAGCTTCTCGGGACAGAGCTCCTACGAGCAGTACTTC; CDR3: CASSFSGQSSYEQYF
size: -; V: TRBV6-6; J: TRBJ1-2; D: -; DNA: TGTGCCAGCTCAGGGTCAGGGGATGGCTACACCTTC; CDR3: CASSGSGDGYTF
size: -; V: TRBV6-2/TRBV6-3; J: TRBJ2-2; D: TRBD2; DNA: TGTGCCAGCAGTTACTCGGGACTAGCGGGAGGGCCCTCGATCACCGGGGAGCTGTTTTTT; CDR3: CASSYSGLAGGPSITGELFF
size: -; V: TRBV27; J: TRBJ1-5; D: -; DNA: TGTGCCAGCAGCTCATTCCGGGGGTCGAATCAGCCCCAGCATTTT; CDR3: CASSSFRGSNQPQHF
size: -; V: TRBV4-1; J: TRBJ2-1; D: -; DNA: TGCGCCAGCAGCCAAGAAGCTAGTCGCTACAATGAGCAGTTCTTC; CDR3: CASSQEASRYNEQFF
size: once; V: TRBV4-3; J: TRBJ2-1; D: -; DNA: TGCGCCAGCAGCCAAGGTTGGGGCGGCGGGGCCTACAATGAGCAGTTCTTC; CDR3: CASSQGWGGGAYNEQFF
size: medium-sized; V: TRBV30; J: TRBJ1-6; D: TRBD1; DNA: TGTGCCTGGAGGGCCACAGGGGGAGGAAGGGATTCACCCCTCCACTTT; CDR3: CAWRATGGGRDSPLHF
size: -; V: TRBV6-2/TRBV6-3; J: TRBJ1-2; D: TRBD1; DNA: TGTGCCAGCAGCCGACCGGACAGGGGAATTGGTGGCTACACCTTC; CDR3: CASSRPDRGIGGYTF
size: -; V: TRBV18; J: TRBJ1-6; D: TRBD1; DNA: TGTGCCAGCTCACCCACAGGGGTGCAGGGATCACCCCTCCACTTT; CDR3: CASSPTGVQGSPLHF
size: -; V: TRBV3-1/TRBV3-2; J: TRBJ2-5; D: TRBD2; DNA: TGTGCCAGCAGCCAAGACCCCCCCCGTGGGGCTAGCGGGGGAGGGACCCAGTACTTC; CDR3: CASSQDPPRGASGGGTQYF
size: -; V: TRBV4-2; J: TRBJ1-3; D: TRBD1; DNA: TGTGCCAGCAGCCGCTTTCCGGGACAGGGGACTGGAAACACCATATATTTT; CDR3: CASSRFPGQGTGNTIYF
size: -; V: TRBV5-6; J: TRBJ2-1; D: TRBD1; DNA: TGTGCCAGCAGCTTGGCCGGACAGGGATCCTACAATGAGCAGTTCTTC; CDR3: CASSLAGQGSYNEQFF
size: once; V: TRBV4-1; J: TRBJ2-1; D: TRBD1; DNA: TGCGCCAGCAGCCAAGACCGAGGGACAGGGTGGGGGAAGACTGAGCAGTTCTTC; CDR3: CASSQDRGTGWGKTEQFF
size: -; V: TRBV7-9; J: TRBJ1-6; D: TRBD1; DNA: TGTGCCAGCAGCTCTTTTGGACAGGGCCTCTCACCCCTCCACTTT; CDR3: CASSSFGQGLSPLHF